Shown below are 3 T cell receptor beta chains from a single sample sequenced in a study of T-cell reconstitution after alpha-beta-depleted transplantation in children (dated by TCRdb to the mid-2010s). Preparation of the library involved PCR. Reads for this sample came from an Illumina HiSeq 2500. To normalize quantification of the TCRbeta repertoire, the TCR libraries were built with molecular barcoding that relied on unique molecular identifiers. The public reads were reprocessed in TCRdb via fastp at Q25 and MiXCR, keeping in-frame beta chains. Each CDR3 protein gets just one entry, which takes the most common genes and DNA from the rows behind it. The sample yields about 610,000 distinct CDR3 sequences; about 10% were counted once. The top ten constitute less than 5% of the sample. The sequenced sample was PBMCs from the stem cell graft donor, obtained from the stem cell graft. These receptors came from a human donor who donated a stem cell graft to a child with acute myeloid leukemia.

This chain connects TRBV20-1 to TRBJ2-7, with unresolved D. V was clipped by 1 base and J by 2 bases, with 18 bases between them. This CDR3 is 16 amino acids long. CDR1 and CDR2 (germline): DFQATT, SNEGSKA (reference sequence). CDR3 DNA sequence: TGCAGTGCTAGAGTATCAGACGGAGCGCATGCCTACGAGCAGTACTTC. Its translation is CSARVSDGAHAYEQYF.

This clonotype was detected many times. The chain recombines TRBV10-3 with TRBJ2-7, with D perhaps TRBD1 (7 bases). Germline assignment: CDR1 ENHRY and CDR2 SYGVKD. The CDR3 runs to 13 residues. Trimming removed 7 bases at V and 6 bases at J, with 16 bases between. DNA for the CDR3: TGTGCCATCAAGGGGCCAGGGGGAGGCGAGCAGTACTTC. It yields the protein CAIKGPGGGEQYF.

This clonotype was recorded a few times. The chain combines TRBV20-1 with TRBJ2-7, with TRBD2 identical over 9 bases. V was pared by 1 base and J by 3 bases, with 4 bases of the junction left unmatched. The CDR3 runs 14 residues. Germline V gene lookup returns CDR1 DFQATT and CDR2 SNEGSKA (reference sequence). The CDR3 loop reads CSARGGSGSYEQYF. The CDR3 DNA reads as TGCAGTGCTAGAGGGGGTAGCGGGAGCTACGAGCAGTACTTC.